The 5 T cell receptor beta chains listed next were all sequenced from one sample in a study of beta chain features in type 1 diabetes. Study-wide points: Shortening that was moderate but significant affected the TCRB CDR3s of Type 1 diabetes patients in all four CD4+ subsets.

Expressed TCRB transcripts were sequenced because the isolated RNA had all been reverse transcribed beforehand. Clones were sequenced by immunoSEQ multiplex PCR, and TCRdb holds only the in-frame ones, with some missing. The data hold about 150,000 clones, with about 13% observed a single time. The antigens for these receptors are not known. Specimen: central memory CD4+ T cells from blood. The receptors originated from a man between 18 and 35 years old with type 1 diabetes.

A note on this clone: A single base separates this from a much larger clone, so it may be a read error. The chain employs TRBV27 and TRBJ2-3, with 7 bases fitting TRBD2. Germline trimming cut 4 bases from V and 3 bases from J; bases unmatched to any gene: 4. CDR1 MNHEY and CDR2 SMNVEV come from the germline V gene (reference sequence). The CDR3 has 14 amino acids. The CDR3 nucleotides read TGTGCCAGCAGTTCGGCCGGGGGGACAGATACGCAGTATTTT. Amino acid sequence: CASSSAGGTDTQYF.

This clone was counted a few times. V is TRBV19 and J is TRBJ2-6; 10 positions agree with TRBD1. The CDR3 has 14 amino acids. Germline CDR1 reads LNHDA; CDR2 reads SQIVND (reference sequence). V lost 6 bases, J lost 5 bases, and 1 base stayed unmatched. The chain's CDR3 is CASRGQGWANVLTF. The CDR3 DNA sequence: TGTGCCAGTAGGGGACAGGGGTGGGCCAACGTCCTGACTTTC.

The chain is built from TRBV28 and TRBJ1-5; 10 bases line up with TRBD1. This CDR3 region has 15 residues. Germline V gene data show CDR1 as MDHEN and CDR2 as SYDVKM. J lost 1 base, V lost 6 bases, and 3 bases had no gene match. CDR3 residues: CASRADRGSNQPQHF. The CDR3 nucleotides are TGTGCCAGCAGGGCGGACAGGGGGAGCAATCAGCCCCAGCATTTT. Full variable domain (missing parts from reference TRBV28 and TRBJ1-5): DVKVTQSSRYLVKRTGEKVFLECVQDMDHENMFWYRQDPGLGLRLIYFSYDVKMKEKGDIPEGYSVSREKKERFSLILESASTNQTSMYLCASRADRGSNQPQHFGDGTRLSIL.

This clone was counted only a few times. The gene calls are TRBV25-1 and TRBJ2-7; tentatively, D is TRBD1 (5 bases). CDR1 and CDR2 (germline): MGHDK, SYGVNS. The CDR3 has 13 residues. The V and J ends lost 2 bases and 6 bases respectively, with 11 bases between them. The CDR3 coding sequence is TGTGCCAGCAGTGAAACGGGCAGGGCCGAGCAGTACTTC. It specifies CASSETGRAEQYF.

V usage is TRBV7-9 and J usage is TRBJ2-7; a weak D match, TRBD1 (5 bases). Germline assignment: CDR1 SEHNR and CDR2 FQNEAQ (reference sequence). V lost 0 bases and J lost 3, with 6 bases in between. This CDR3 is built from 13 residues. The CDR3 loop reads CASSLAQGYEQYF. The DNA of the CDR3 is TGTGCCAGCAGCTTAGCGCAGGGCTACGAGCAGTACTTC.